This TCR beta chain emerged from a study of shared clonotypes between healthy human individuals. Study summary: The study drew on two women and a few men aged 18 to 49 as donors. Study-wide findings and caveats: Clonotypes which were not shared had lower generation probabilities than clonotypes that all four donors shared. The sharing of about 5% of naive CD4 clonotypes was seen across a few donors.

On this clone itself: The antigen remains undetermined.

The naive CD8 fraction comprised CD45RO-negative cells positively selected for CCR7 and excluded terminally differentiated effector memory CD45RA+ cells. Germline V gene lookup returns CDR1 SGHVS and CDR2 FNYEAQ. V gave up 5 bases and J gave up 3 bases; unmatched junction bases: 10. This CDR3 region has 16 residues. Libraries were prepared by immunoSEQ multiplex PCR; TCRdb keeps only in-frame clonotypes and omits some of them. Found here are about 2.1 million clones, around 93% of them singletons; the top ten hold 1.5% to 2%. This sequence was found in a man between 18 and 29 years old in good health. Some clones in this sample may be carry-over from other donors' samples. The chain has TRBV7-6 and TRBJ2-3, with 8 bases that match TRBD1. Sequenced: naive CD8+ T cells from PBMCs. As DNA, the CDR3 is TGTGCCAGCAGCACCTTCCAGGGGGCTGGGACAGATACGCAGTATTTT. Its protein product is CASSTFQGAGTDTQYF.